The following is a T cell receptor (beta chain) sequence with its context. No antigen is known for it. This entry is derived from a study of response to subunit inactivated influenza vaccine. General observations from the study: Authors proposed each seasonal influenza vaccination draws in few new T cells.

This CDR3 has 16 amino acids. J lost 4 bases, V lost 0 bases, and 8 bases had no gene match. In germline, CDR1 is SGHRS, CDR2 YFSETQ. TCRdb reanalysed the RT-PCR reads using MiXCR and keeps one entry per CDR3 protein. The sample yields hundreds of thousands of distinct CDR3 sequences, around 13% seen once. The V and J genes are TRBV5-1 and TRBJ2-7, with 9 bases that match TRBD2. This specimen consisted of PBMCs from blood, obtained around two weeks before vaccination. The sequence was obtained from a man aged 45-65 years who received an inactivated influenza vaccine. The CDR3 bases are TGCGCCAGCAGCTTGGAACTTAGCGGGAGCTTGTACGAGCAGTACTTC. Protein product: CASSLELSGSLYEQYF.